These T cell receptor beta chains were read from a single sample in a study of blood T cell repertoires in COVID-19. The table came from immunoSEQ multiplex PCR; TCRdb's copy has only in-frame clones and leaves some out. Among more than 110,000 clones listed, 84% were seen once. Source material: peripheral blood. These receptor sequences come from a woman aged 55-69 years with acute or convalescent COVID-19. Each CDR3 is given with its conserved first and last residue. Each record gives: V gene, D gene, J gene, clone size, CDR3 protein, CDR3 DNA. D genes are given only for firm matches. Where a row states a size, it is once, few, many or the class of an expanded clone; other rows omit it.

v_call: TRBV30
d_call: TRBD2
j_call: TRBJ2-1
clone_size: NA
cdr3_aa: CAWSVMTSGRARTYNEQFF
cdr3_nt: TGTGCCTGGAGTGTTATGACTAGCGGGAGGGCCCGGACCTACAATGAGCAGTTCTTC

v_call: TRBV28
d_call: NA
j_call: TRBJ2-2
clone_size: NA
cdr3_aa: CASRTNTGELFF
cdr3_nt: TGTGCCAGCAGAACTAACACCGGGGAGCTGTTTTTT

v_call: TRBV5-1
d_call: TRBD1
j_call: TRBJ2-5
clone_size: NA
cdr3_aa: CASSSTGGETQYF
cdr3_nt: TGCGCCAGCAGCTCCACAGGGGGCGAGACCCAGTACTTC

v_call: TRBV30
d_call: TRBD1
j_call: TRBJ2-2
clone_size: NA
cdr3_aa: CAWSQQGVDTGELFF
cdr3_nt: TGTGCCTGGAGTCAACAGGGGGTCGACACCGGGGAGCTGTTTTTT

v_call: TRBV27
d_call: TRBD2
j_call: TRBJ2-3
clone_size: NA
cdr3_aa: CASSRARLTSGSDTQYF
cdr3_nt: TGTGCCAGCAGCAGGGCCAGACTGACTAGCGGGAGCGATACGCAGTATTTT

v_call: TRBV29-1
d_call: TRBD1
j_call: TRBJ2-7
clone_size: NA
cdr3_aa: CSVSGTASSYEQYF
cdr3_nt: TGCAGCGTTTCCGGGACAGCGAGCTCCTACGAGCAGTACTTC

v_call: TRBV11-2
d_call: TRBD1
j_call: TRBJ2-6
clone_size: NA
cdr3_aa: CASSLGPDRGYSGANVLTF
cdr3_nt: TGTGCCAGCAGCTTAGGACCGGACAGGGGCTACTCTGGGGCCAACGTCCTGACTTTC

v_call: TRBV3-1/TRBV3-2
d_call: TRBD1
j_call: TRBJ1-2
clone_size: NA
cdr3_aa: CASSQDCDRGDGYTF
cdr3_nt: TGTGCCAGCAGCCAAGATTGTGACAGGGGGGATGGCTACACCTTC

v_call: TRBV7-2
d_call: TRBD1
j_call: TRBJ1-2
clone_size: NA
cdr3_aa: CASSLDRGPWGYTF
cdr3_nt: TGTGCCAGCAGCTTGGACAGGGGCCCCTGGGGCTACACCTTC

v_call: TRBV18
d_call: TRBD1
j_call: TRBJ1-1
clone_size: NA
cdr3_aa: CASSPRQGNMNTEAFF
cdr3_nt: TGTGCCAGCTCACCACGACAGGGCAACATGAACACTGAAGCTTTCTTT

v_call: TRBV28
d_call: NA
j_call: TRBJ2-7
clone_size: NA
cdr3_aa: CASSLAGVGRRNEQYF
cdr3_nt: TGTGCCAGCAGTTTAGCGGGTGTAGGGCGGCGGAACGAGCAGTACTTC

v_call: TRBV5-6
d_call: NA
j_call: TRBJ2-7
clone_size: NA
cdr3_aa: CASSLGGTDYEQYF
cdr3_nt: TGTGCCAGCAGCTTGGGCGGGACAGACTACGAGCAGTACTTC

v_call: TRBV28
d_call: TRBD1
j_call: TRBJ2-3
clone_size: NA
cdr3_aa: CASSSGGAQYF
cdr3_nt: TGTGCCAGCAGTTCAGGGGGCGCGCAGTATTTT

v_call: TRBV28
d_call: TRBD1
j_call: TRBJ1-5
clone_size: few
cdr3_aa: CASSRHLGVTGGEQPQHF
cdr3_nt: TGTGCCAGCAGTCGACATCTGGGGGTTACAGGGGGCGAACAGCCCCAGCATTTT

v_call: TRBV29-1
d_call: TRBD1
j_call: TRBJ1-1
clone_size: NA
cdr3_aa: CSGGTGGAYTEAFF
cdr3_nt: TGCAGCGGAGGGACAGGGGGCGCTTACACTGAAGCTTTCTTT

v_call: TRBV7-2
d_call: TRBD1
j_call: TRBJ1-2
clone_size: once
cdr3_aa: CASSLGPGQGNGYTF
cdr3_nt: TGTGCCAGCAGCTTAGGGCCGGGACAGGGGAATGGCTACACCTTC

v_call: TRBV9
d_call: TRBD1
j_call: TRBJ2-7
clone_size: NA
cdr3_aa: CASSSGTGISYEQYF
cdr3_nt: TGTGCCAGCAGTTCCGGGACAGGTATTTCCTACGAGCAGTACTTC

v_call: TRBV28
d_call: TRBD1
j_call: TRBJ1-5
clone_size: NA
cdr3_aa: CASSSGTGPQPQHF
cdr3_nt: TGTGCCAGCAGTTCTGGGACAGGGCCCCAGCCCCAGCATTTT

v_call: TRBV2
d_call: NA
j_call: TRBJ1-2
clone_size: NA
cdr3_aa: CASSEAGQVGIYGYTF
cdr3_nt: TGTGCCAGCAGTGAAGCTGGACAAGTGGGGATCTATGGCTACACCTTC

v_call: TRBV14
d_call: NA
j_call: TRBJ2-6
clone_size: once
cdr3_aa: CASSQRGDLGANVLTF
cdr3_nt: TGTGCCAGCAGCCAACGCGGTGATTTGGGGGCCAACGTCCTGACTTTC

v_call: TRBV28
d_call: NA
j_call: TRBJ1-6
clone_size: NA
cdr3_aa: CAGGSSYNSPLHF
cdr3_nt: TGTGCCGGGGGCAGCTCCTATAATTCACCCCTCCACTTT

v_call: TRBV27
d_call: NA
j_call: TRBJ2-5
clone_size: NA
cdr3_aa: CASSLSYGREETQYF
cdr3_nt: TGTGCCAGCAGTTTATCGTATGGGCGGGAAGAGACCCAGTACTTC

v_call: TRBV4-1
d_call: NA
j_call: TRBJ2-3
clone_size: once
cdr3_aa: CASSQGDHGQDTQYF
cdr3_nt: TGCGCCAGCAGCCAAGGAGATCATGGACAGGATACGCAGTATTTT

v_call: TRBV10-3
d_call: NA
j_call: TRBJ2-5
clone_size: NA
cdr3_aa: CAISESETAGETQYF
cdr3_nt: TGTGCCATCAGTGAGTCAGAGACAGCGGGAGAGACCCAGTACTTC

v_call: TRBV11-3
d_call: NA
j_call: TRBJ1-2
clone_size: NA
cdr3_aa: CASSLRENGYTF
cdr3_nt: TGTGCCAGCAGCTTACGCGAGAATGGCTACACCTTC

v_call: TRBV19
d_call: TRBD1
j_call: TRBJ2-7
clone_size: NA
cdr3_aa: CASAGTGAYEQYF
cdr3_nt: TGTGCCAGTGCCGGGACAGGGGCCTACGAGCAGTACTTC

v_call: TRBV5-6
d_call: NA
j_call: TRBJ2-7
clone_size: NA
cdr3_aa: CASSPMWVQGDSYEQYF
cdr3_nt: TGTGCCAGCAGCCCTATGTGGGTACAGGGAGACTCCTACGAGCAGTACTTC

v_call: TRBV13
d_call: TRBD2
j_call: TRBJ2-2
clone_size: NA
cdr3_aa: CASSASGRALGELFF
cdr3_nt: TGTGCCAGCAGCGCTAGCGGGAGGGCCCTCGGGGAGCTGTTTTTT

v_call: TRBV2
d_call: NA
j_call: TRBJ2-7
clone_size: NA
cdr3_aa: CASSELLGGVEQYF
cdr3_nt: TGTGCCAGCAGTGAGCTTCTTGGAGGGGTCGAGCAGTACTTC

v_call: TRBV11-2
d_call: TRBD1
j_call: TRBJ1-4
clone_size: NA
cdr3_aa: CASSLDRAQEKLFF
cdr3_nt: TGTGCCAGCAGCCTTGACAGGGCGCAAGAAAAACTGTTTTTT

v_call: TRBV19
d_call: NA
j_call: TRBJ1-2
clone_size: once
cdr3_aa: CATRNPGGRYGYTF
cdr3_nt: TGTGCCACCCGAAACCCCGGGGGACGGTATGGCTACACCTTC

v_call: TRBV28
d_call: NA
j_call: TRBJ2-7
clone_size: once
cdr3_aa: CASSAAGYEQYF
cdr3_nt: TGTGCCAGCAGTGCCGCAGGCTACGAGCAGTACTTC

v_call: TRBV19
d_call: NA
j_call: TRBJ1-2
clone_size: NA
cdr3_aa: CASSIAQGNYGYTF
cdr3_nt: TGTGCCAGTAGTATAGCACAGGGTAACTATGGCTACACCTTC